This T cell receptor beta chain was obtained from a study of CD8+ T cells in alopecia areata. Study-wide points: Scalp sequencing captures resident alphabeta T cells of normal skin too.

RNA extraction was followed by reverse transcription into cDNA, which acted as the sequencing template. Produced via immunoSEQ multiplex PCR; TCRdb's table is partial and in-frame only. The data hold about 160,000 clones, with over 45% observed a single time. CD4+ and CD8+ T cells were sorted from PBMCs. Turning to this clone: Its matching antigen is unknown.

There are 13 residues in the CDR3. V was pared by 2 bases and J by 5 bases, with 7 bases between. CDR1 and CDR2 (germline): KGHSH, LQKENI. The V gene is TRBV18, the J gene TRBJ1-5; no definite D call. The sample taken for sequencing was CD4+ T cells sorted from blood. This clonotype originated in a human donor with alopecia areata. In nucleotides, the CDR3 is TGTGCCAGCTCACCAGGGTCCGATCAGCCCCAGCATTTT. This codes for CASSPGSDQPQHF.